This T cell receptor beta chain was captured by sequencing in a study of blood T cell repertoires in COVID-19. Whole-study context: PBMCs, B-cell-depleted T cells, or T cells provided the cDNA or gDNA that made up the material.

In the original processing: Scientists estimated how many nucleated cells there were by amplifying reference gene primers. The repertoire was sequenced with immunoSEQ multiplex PCR; TCRdb's copy has only in-frame clones and lacks some. V and J calls and clone size are those listed in that table; D and trimming were worked out from the DNA. The sample includes roughly 390,000 clones, 85% seen only once; the top ten take roughly 3.4%. Trimming cost V 4 bases and J 2 bases, with 18 bases left between them. Germline V gene sequence: CDR1 SGHTS, CDR2 YDEGEE. The CDR3 loop spans 16 amino acids. The source of this sequence is a woman under 30 with acute or convalescent COVID-19. The chain combines TRBV5-8 with TRBJ2-5; perhaps TRBD1 as D (5 bases). Sequenced: peripheral blood. CDR3 nucleotides: TGTGCCAGCAGCCCCTGGGGCAGGACCGTACAAGAGACCCAGTACTTC. Encoded protein: CASSPWGRTVQETQYF.